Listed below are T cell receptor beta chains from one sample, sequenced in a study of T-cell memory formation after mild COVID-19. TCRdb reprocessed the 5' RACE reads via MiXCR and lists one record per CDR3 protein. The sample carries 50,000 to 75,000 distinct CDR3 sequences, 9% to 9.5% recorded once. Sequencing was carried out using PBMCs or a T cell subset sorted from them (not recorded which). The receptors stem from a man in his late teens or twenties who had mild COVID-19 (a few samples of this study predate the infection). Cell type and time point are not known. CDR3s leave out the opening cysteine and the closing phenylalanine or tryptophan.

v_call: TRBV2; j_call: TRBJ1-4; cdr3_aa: ASRDRGEKLF
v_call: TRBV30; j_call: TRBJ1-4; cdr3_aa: AWSGSTEILF
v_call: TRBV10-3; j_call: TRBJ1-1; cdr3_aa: AISEQLGGTEAF
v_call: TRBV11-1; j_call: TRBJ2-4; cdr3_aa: ASSHNSGDPKNIQY
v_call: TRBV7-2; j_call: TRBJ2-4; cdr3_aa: ASSSPRRRGKNIQY
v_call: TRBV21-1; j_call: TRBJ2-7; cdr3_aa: ASSDGDTSSYEQY
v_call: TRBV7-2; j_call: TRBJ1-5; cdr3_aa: ASSRGEASNQPQH
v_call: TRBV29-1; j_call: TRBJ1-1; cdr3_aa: SVRSQMNTEAF
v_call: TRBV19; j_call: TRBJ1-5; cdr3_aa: ASSMTVQQPQH
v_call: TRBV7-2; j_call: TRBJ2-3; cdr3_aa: ASSAGTSRTDTQY
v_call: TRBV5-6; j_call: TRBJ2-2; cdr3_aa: ASSRGTGGDTGELF
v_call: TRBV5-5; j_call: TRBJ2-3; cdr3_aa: ASSPVSGGRDTQY
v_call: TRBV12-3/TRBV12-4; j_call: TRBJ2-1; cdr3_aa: ASSLEGSSSYNEQF
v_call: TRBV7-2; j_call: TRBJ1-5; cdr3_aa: ASSLPNQPQH
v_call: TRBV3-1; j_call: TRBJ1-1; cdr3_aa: ASSPRGTEAF
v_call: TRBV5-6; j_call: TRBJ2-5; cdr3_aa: ASARGGGYQETQY
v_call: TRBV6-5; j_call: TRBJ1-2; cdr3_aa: ASSYDGLGGYT
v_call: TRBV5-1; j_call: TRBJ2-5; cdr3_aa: ASSFTPGETQY
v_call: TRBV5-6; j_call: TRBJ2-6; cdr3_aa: ASSLAGPGANVLT
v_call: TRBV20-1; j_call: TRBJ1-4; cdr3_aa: SARLTASSGKLF
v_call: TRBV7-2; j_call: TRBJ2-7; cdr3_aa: ASSLRAGRAYEQY
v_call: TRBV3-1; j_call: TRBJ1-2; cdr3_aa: ASSHEARRYGYT
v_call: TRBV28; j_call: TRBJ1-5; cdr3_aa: ASSWGSQPQH
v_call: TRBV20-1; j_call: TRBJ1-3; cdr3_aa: SAPGNSGNTIY
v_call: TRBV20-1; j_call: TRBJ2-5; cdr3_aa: SARDGGRETQY
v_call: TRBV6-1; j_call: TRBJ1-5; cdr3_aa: ASSDSNSNQPQH
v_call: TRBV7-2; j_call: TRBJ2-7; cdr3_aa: ASSLADSYEQY
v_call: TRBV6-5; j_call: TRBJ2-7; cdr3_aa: ASRTGRGAYEQY
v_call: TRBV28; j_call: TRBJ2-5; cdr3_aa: ASSRTGWTTQY
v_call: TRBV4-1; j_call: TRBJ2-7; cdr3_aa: ASSQGTGTTFYEQY
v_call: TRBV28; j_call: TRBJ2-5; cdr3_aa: ASSRTGMETQY
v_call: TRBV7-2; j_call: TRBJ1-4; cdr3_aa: ASSFTGNEKLF
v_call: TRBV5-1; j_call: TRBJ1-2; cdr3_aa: ASSLGTPEGGYT
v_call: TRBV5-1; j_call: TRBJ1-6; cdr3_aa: ASSSQTGNSPLH
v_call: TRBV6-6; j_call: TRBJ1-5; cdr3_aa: ASSSADRGDQPQH
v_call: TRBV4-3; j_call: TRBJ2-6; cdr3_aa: ASSQGVLGQGISSGANVLT
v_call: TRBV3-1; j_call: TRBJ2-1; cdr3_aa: ASSQAQDRGII
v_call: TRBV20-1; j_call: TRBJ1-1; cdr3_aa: SARDRQGFPEAF
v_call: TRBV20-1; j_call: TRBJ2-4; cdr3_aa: SAGTENIQY
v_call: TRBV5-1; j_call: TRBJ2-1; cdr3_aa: ASSSGGGAYNEQF
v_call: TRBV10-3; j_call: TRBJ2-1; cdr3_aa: AISGRASGGNEQF
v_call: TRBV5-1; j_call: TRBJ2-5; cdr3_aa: ASSPSRQAKETQY
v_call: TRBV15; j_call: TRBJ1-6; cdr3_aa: ATSRDRGQGGPLH
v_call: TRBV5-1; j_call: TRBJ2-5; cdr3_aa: ASSFEGISQETQY
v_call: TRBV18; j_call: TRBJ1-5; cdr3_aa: ASSPSENQPQH
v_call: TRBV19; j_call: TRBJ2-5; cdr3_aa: ASSPGLSSLQETQY
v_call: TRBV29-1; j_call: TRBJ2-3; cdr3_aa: SVESTSPQY
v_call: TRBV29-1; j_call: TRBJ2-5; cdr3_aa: STRNSKETQY
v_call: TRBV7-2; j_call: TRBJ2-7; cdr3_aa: ASSLAWTGGTYEQY
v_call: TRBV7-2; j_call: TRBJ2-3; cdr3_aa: ASSPDRNTDTQY